Listed here are 28 T cell receptor beta chains from one sample, sequenced in a study of shared clonotypes between healthy human individuals. Generated by immunoSEQ multiplex PCR, the TCRdb table keeps only in-frame clones and is missing some. The sample holds about 1.5 million clones, around 98% seen once. Sequenced material: naive CD4+ T cells sorted from blood. Subset given: CD45RA+ positively selected. These receptors all come from a man between 25 and 39 years old in good health.

J is TRBJ2-5 and V is TRBV5-1; D remains ambiguous. CDR3 length: 15 residues. From germline, CDR1 is SGHRS and CDR2 YFSETQ. The ends were cut back, 3 bases at V and 1 base at J, with 13 bases in the middle. The CDR3 protein is CASSYLLGSQETQYF. CDR3 in DNA: TGCGCCAGCAGCTACTTACTGGGCTCCCAAGAGACCCAGTACTTC. Supplemented by reference TRBV5-1 and TRBJ2-5, the full variable domain reads KAGVTQTPRYLIKTRGQQVTLSCSPISGHRSVSWYQQTPGQGLQFLFEYFSETQRNKGNFPGRFSGRQFSNSRSEMNVSTLELGDSALYLCASSYLLGSQETQYFGPGTRLLVL.

V is TRBV13 and J is TRBJ2-3; 7 bases align to TRBD2. V shed 1 base and J 5 bases; nucleotides not matched to a gene: 9. The germline gives CDR1 PRHDT, CDR2 FYEKMQ (reference sequence). The CDR3 contains 16 residues. The CDR3 DNA reads TGTGCCAGCAGCTTAGATGGCGGGAGTGGTATAGATACGCAGTATTTT. Encoded protein: CASSLDGGSGIDTQYF.

This clone has just one count. The rearrangement uses TRBV7-3 and TRBJ2-7, with 8 bases lining up with TRBD1. Per the germline V gene, CDR1 is SGHTA and CDR2 is FQGTGA. The CDR3 has 15 amino acids. V lost 4 bases, J lost 3 bases, and 8 bases stayed unmatched. The chain's CDR3 is CASSSWTGSYYEQYF. CDR3 nucleotides: TGTGCCAGCAGCTCGTGGACAGGGTCGTACTACGAGCAGTACTTC.

The CDR3 loop reads CASSPGTVSYEQYF. The CDR3 DNA sequence: TGTGCCAGTAGTCCCGGGACAGTCTCCTACGAGCAGTACTTC. The V call is TRBV19, the J call TRBJ2-7; 7 positions agree with TRBD1. J gave up 0 bases and V 5 bases, and 4 bases lay outside the gene matches. The germline V gene has CDR1 LNHDA and CDR2 SQIVND (reference sequence). The CDR3 sequence is 14 residues long.

Here the CDR3 DNA reads TGTGCCAGCAGCTCGAGTGCAGGGCAGTACTTC. Encoded protein: CASSSSAGQYF. The rearrangement links TRBV7-9 to TRBJ2-7; D gene uncertain. CDR3 length: 11 amino acids. The V end was cut by 4 bases, the J end by 9 bases, with 10 bases between. CDR1 is SEHNR, CDR2 FQNEAQ, per germline (reference sequence).

The chain couples TRBV9 to TRBJ2-1; 7 bases fit TRBD2. Per the germline V gene, CDR1 is SGDLS and CDR2 is YYNGEE. The junction had 9 bases not matched to a gene; V was cut back by 2 bases and J by 7 bases. The CDR3 is made up of 15 amino acids. Here the CDR3 reads CASSVLAATRNEQFF. Here the CDR3 DNA reads TGTGCCAGCAGCGTGCTAGCGGCTACACGTAATGAGCAGTTCTTC.

The chain uses TRBV2 and TRBJ2-7; TRBD2 might be the D (6 bases). Deletions cut 11 bases from V and 5 bases from J, with 19 bases between. The CDR3 totals 13 residues. CDR1 is SNHLY and CDR2 is FYNNEI in the germline V gene. The DNA for the CDR3 is TGTGCCGGGACCCCGGGGGTCGGAAACGAGCAGTACTTC. This sequence encodes CAGTPGVGNEQYF.

As regards this clone: The identical CDR3 is also encoded by other nucleotide sequences in the sample. This chain uses TRBV28 with TRBJ2-1, with D possibly being TRBD2 (6 bases). The germline V and J ends were trimmed by 7 bases and 0 bases, with 10 bases remaining between them. In germline, CDR1 is MDHEN, CDR2 SYDVKM. This CDR3 is built from 14 residues. This chain's CDR3 is CASIGGISYNEQFF. In nucleotides, the CDR3 is TGTGCCAGCATTGGCGGGATCTCCTACAATGAGCAGTTCTTC. Together with reference TRBV28 and TRBJ2-1, the CDR3 gives the full variable domain: DVKVTQSSRYLVKRTGEKVFLECVQDMDHENMFWYRQDPGLGLRLIYFSYDVKMKEKGDIPEGYSVSREKKERFSLILESASTNQTSMYLCASIGGISYNEQFFGPGTRLTVL.

A note on this clone: Other DNA variants within this sample encode the same CDR3. The chain recombines TRBV5-1 with TRBJ2-1, with D uncertain. Germline V gene data show CDR1 as SGHRS and CDR2 as YFSETQ. CDR3 size: 13 residues. V lost 4 bases, J lost 6 bases, and 11 bases lay in between. In nucleotides, the CDR3 is TGCGCCAGCAGCCTTACCTCCACCAATGAGCAGTTCTTC. Translated: CASSLTSTNEQFF. The whole variable domain, filled in from reference TRBV5-1 and TRBJ2-1, reads KAGVTQTPRYLIKTRGQQVTLSCSPISGHRSVSWYQQTPGQGLQFLFEYFSETQRNKGNFPGRFSGRQFSNSRSEMNVSTLELGDSALYLCASSLTSTNEQFFGPGTRLTVL.

This chain links TRBV5-6 with TRBJ2-7; 11 bases agree with TRBD2. V lost 4 bases, J lost 2 bases, and 8 bases stayed unmatched. Germline CDR1 SGHDT, CDR2 YYEEEE. This CDR3 is 16 amino acids long. The CDR3 sequence is CASSPGHSGRAYEQYF. CDR3 DNA sequence: TGTGCCAGCAGCCCAGGACATAGCGGGAGGGCCTACGAGCAGTACTTC.

The chain is built from TRBV10-1 and TRBJ2-2; D unresolved. This CDR3 has 18 amino acids. Germline CDR1 is WNHNN and CDR2 is SYGVQD (reference sequence). V gave up 0 bases and J gave up 1 base, with 15 bases separating them. CDR3 sequence: CASSESLRDFLNTGELFF. The CDR3 DNA reads as TGCGCCAGCAGTGAGTCCTTGAGAGATTTCCTGAACACCGGGGAGCTGTTTTTT.

The J gene is TRBJ1-1, the V gene TRBV18; 7 nucleotides line up with TRBD1. J was trimmed by 5 bases and V by 5 bases; bases with no gene match: 5. In germline, CDR1 is KGHSH, CDR2 LQKENI. The CDR3 has 13 amino acids. CDR3: CASSKGARTEAFF. The CDR3 nucleotides are TGTGCCAGCTCAAAGGGGGCGCGTACTGAAGCTTTCTTT.

The chain combines TRBV28 with TRBJ2-1; D is ambiguous. The CDR3 runs 12 residues. V was cut by 6 bases and J by 5 bases, with 8 bases left in between. CDR1 MDHEN and CDR2 SYDVKM come from the germline V gene. CDR3: CASSELDNEQFF. In DNA form, the CDR3 reads TGTGCCAGCAGCGAGCTAGACAATGAGCAGTTCTTC.

The chain uses TRBV9 and TRBJ1-3; D possibly corresponds to TRBD1 (6 bases). Germline V gives CDR1 SGDLS, CDR2 YYNGEE. Between the trimmed V and J ends, which lost 0 bases and 0 bases, there was a span of 19 bases. The length of the CDR3 is 19 residues. The DNA for the CDR3 is TGTGCCAGCAGCGTAGCGGGGGCAGGGCTACGAAGCTCTGGAAACACCATATATTTT. Translating gives CASSVAGAGLRSSGNTIYF.

The chain has TRBV18 and TRBJ2-3, with D maybe TRBD2 (6 bases). The CDR3 runs to 15 residues. V was shortened by 3 bases and J by 3 bases, with 13 bases between the two germline ends. Germline CDR1 reads KGHSH; CDR2 reads LQKENI. CDR3 amino acids: CASSPGTLRTDTQYF. The CDR3 coding sequence is TGTGCCAGCTCACCCGGGACTTTGAGGACAGATACGCAGTATTTT.

This chain joins TRBV7-9 and TRBJ2-7, with 7 bases that match TRBD1. Germline V gene lookup returns CDR1 SEHNR and CDR2 FQNEAQ (reference sequence). V lost 5 bases to trimming and J lost 2 bases; unmatched junction nucleotides: 6. This CDR3 has 14 residues. In nucleotides, the CDR3 is TGTGCCAGCAGCGGACAGGACGGACCCTACGAGCAGTACTTC. Protein sequence: CASSGQDGPYEQYF. Looking up the rest from reference TRBV7-9 and TRBJ2-7 gives the full variable domain: DTGVSQNPRHKITKRGQNVTFRCDPISEHNRLYWYRQTLGQGPEFLTYFQNEAQLEKSRLLSDRFSAERPKGSFSTLEIQRTEQGDSAMYLCASSGQDGPYEQYFGPGTRLTVT.

The chain links TRBV5-5 to TRBJ2-2; 8 nucleotides agree with TRBD2. The CDR3 length is 16 residues. V shed 4 bases, J shed 6 bases, and the junction held 11 bases outside the gene matches. Germline V gene data show CDR1 as SGHKS and CDR2 as YYEKEE (reference sequence). The CDR3 here is CASSVPGLGIAGELFF. The DNA for the CDR3 is TGTGCCAGCAGCGTACCGGGACTAGGAATAGCCGGGGAGCTGTTTTTT.

J is TRBJ2-1 and V is TRBV5-1; 8 positions match TRBD2. Trimming at V came to 5 bases and at J to 7 bases, leaving 11 bases not matched to a gene. The CDR3 loop spans 15 amino acids. Germline V lookup: CDR1 SGHRS, CDR2 YFSETQ. The CDR3 nucleotides are TGCGCCAGCAGTTTTGGGGCTAGCGGGTCTAATGAGCAGTTCTTC. As protein: CASSFGASGSNEQFF.

A note on this clone: The sample carries other DNA sequences with the same CDR3. The chain's CDR3 is CASSSGLAGTDTQYF. The CDR3 bases are TGCGCCAGCAGCTCGGGACTAGCGGGCACAGATACGCAGTATTTT. This chain links TRBV5-1 with TRBJ2-3; 11 bases fit TRBD2. The CDR3 contains 15 residues. V trimming: 3 bases; J trimming: 1 base; junction bases outside the gene matches: 1. Germline V CDR1 and CDR2: SGHRS, YFSETQ.

The V and J genes are TRBV2 and TRBJ2-1, with TRBD1 as a possible D gene (6 bases). The length of the CDR3 is 15 residues. V was cut by 3 bases and J by 4 bases, with 13 bases left in between. Per germline, CDR1 SNHLY and CDR2 FYNNEI. The DNA for the CDR3 is TGTGCCAGCAGTGAGCAGGGGCAACTTTACAATGAGCAGTTCTTC. This gives the protein CASSEQGQLYNEQFF.

The gene calls are TRBV15 and TRBJ2-1; D is unresolved. The germline V gene encodes CDR1 LNHNV and CDR2 YYDKDF (reference sequence). V was trimmed by 0 bases and J by 9 bases, leaving 9 bases between them. The length of the CDR3 is 13 residues. CDR3 amino acids: CATSRDEVGEQFF. The CDR3 DNA reads as TGTGCCACCAGCAGAGACGAAGTGGGTGAGCAGTTCTTC.

The chain employs TRBV18 and TRBJ1-1, with D unclear. The CDR3 spans 15 residues. The germline V gene has CDR1 KGHSH and CDR2 LQKENI. Trimming stripped 7 bases from V and 2 bases from J, with 17 bases between. The CDR3 spells CASYDLPEPNTEAFF. CDR3 in DNA: TGTGCCAGCTATGACTTGCCGGAACCCAACACTGAAGCTTTCTTT.

The chain has TRBV11-2 and TRBJ2-1; 8 bases are shared with TRBD1. Trimming took 3 bases from V and 9 from J; bases not matched to a gene: 10. Germline CDR1 SGHAT, CDR2 FQNNGV. The CDR3 has 15 residues. CDR3 amino acids: CASSLGTGNYGEQFF. CDR3 in DNA: TGTGCCAGCAGCTTGGGGACAGGAAATTATGGTGAGCAGTTCTTC.

This rearrangement joins TRBV29-1 to TRBJ2-2, with a weak D call TRBD2 (5 bases). The CDR3 covers 13 residues. Trimming pared 0 bases from V and 5 bases from J, leaving 7 bases between. The germline gives CDR1 SQVTM, CDR2 ANQGSEA. CDR3 in amino acids: CSVEDRGTGELFF. CDR3 nucleotides: TGCAGCGTTGAAGATCGCGGGACCGGGGAGCTGTTTTTT.

The chain carries TRBV5-8 and TRBJ1-1, with 9 bases matching TRBD1. J gave up 4 bases and V 0 bases, and 1 base lay outside the gene matches. This CDR3 region has 14 residues. CDR1 SGHTS and CDR2 YDEGEE come from the germline V gene. The CDR3, as DNA: TGTGCCAGCAGCTTGGAACAGGGGGCCACTGAAGCTTTCTTT. Translated: CASSLEQGATEAFF.

The chain recombines TRBV7-9 with TRBJ1-2; D is uncertain. V lost 1 base and J lost 5, with 14 bases in between. This CDR3 is 15 amino acids long. Germline V CDR1 and CDR2: SEHNR, FQNEAQ (reference sequence). The CDR3 region has the DNA TGTGCCAGCAGCTTAGATAGCCGACTGGGGTATGGCTACACCTTC. Amino acid sequence: CASSLDSRLGYGYTF.

The rearrangement joins TRBV29-1 to TRBJ2-1; TRBD2 matches at 10 bases. CDR1 and CDR2 (germline): SQVTM, ANQGSEA. The V segment lost 3 bases and the J segment 10 bases; nucleotides outside the gene matches: 3. The CDR3 loop spans 12 amino acids. This CDR3 reads CSVDRGLAEQFF. CDR3 in DNA: TGCAGCGTTGATCGGGGACTAGCGGAGCAGTTCTTC.

The rearrangement uses TRBV10-3 and TRBJ1-1; 8 positions agree with TRBD1. V was pared by 5 bases and J by 5 bases, with 10 bases of the junction left unmatched. The CDR3 runs to 15 residues. CDR1 and CDR2 (germline): ENHRY, SYGVKD. CDR3 sequence reads: CAISSLDRVATEAFF. In DNA, the CDR3 is TGTGCCATCAGTTCCTTGGACAGGGTGGCGACTGAAGCTTTCTTT.